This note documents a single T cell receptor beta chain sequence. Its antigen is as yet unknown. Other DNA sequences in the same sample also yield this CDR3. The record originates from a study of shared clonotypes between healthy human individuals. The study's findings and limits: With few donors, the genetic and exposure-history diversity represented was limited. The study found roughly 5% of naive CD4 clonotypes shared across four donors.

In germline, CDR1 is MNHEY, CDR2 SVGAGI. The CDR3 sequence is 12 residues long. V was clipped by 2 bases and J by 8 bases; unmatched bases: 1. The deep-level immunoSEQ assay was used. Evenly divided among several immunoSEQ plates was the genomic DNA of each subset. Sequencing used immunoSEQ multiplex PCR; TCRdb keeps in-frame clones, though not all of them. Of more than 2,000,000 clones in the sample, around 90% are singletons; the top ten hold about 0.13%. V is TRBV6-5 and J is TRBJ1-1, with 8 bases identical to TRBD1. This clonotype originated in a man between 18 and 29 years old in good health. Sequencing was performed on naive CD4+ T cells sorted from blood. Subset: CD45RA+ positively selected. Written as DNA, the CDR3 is TGTGCCAGCAGTTACCGGACAGGGGAAGCTTTCTTT. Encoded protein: CASSYRTGEAFF.